A single sample gave rise to the 12 T cell receptor beta chains below, sequenced in a study of CD8 T cells in ankylosing spondylitis. TCRdb reprocessed the 5' RACE reads via MiXCR and lists one record per CDR3 protein. The table lists hundreds of thousands of distinct CDR3 sequences, around 25% of them singletons. Source material: blood, either unsorted or a sorted T cell fraction (not recorded which). The origin of the receptors is a male donor with ankylosing spondylitis or in good health (not recorded which).

This chain uses TRBV12-3 or TRBV12-4 with TRBJ2-2, with D possibly called TRBD1 or TRBD2 (6 bases each). The CDR3 spans 15 residues. V lost 3 bases and J lost 4, with 12 bases in between. The CDR3 region is CASSFRKGGTGELFF. CDR3 DNA: TGTGCCAGCAGTTTCCGGAAGGGGGGCACCGGGGAGCTGTTTTTT.

Many counts were recorded for this clonotype. This rearrangement joins TRBV7-3 to TRBJ2-3, with D perhaps being TRBD1 or TRBD2 (5 bases each). The CDR3 loop spans 15 amino acids. The V and J ends lost 5 bases and 0 bases respectively, with 12 bases between them. Per the germline V gene, CDR1 is SGHTA and CDR2 is FQGTGA. Written as DNA, the CDR3 is TGTGCCAGCAGCCAGAGGGGTCAGAGCACAGATACGCAGTATTTT. Translated: CASSQRGQSTDTQYF.

This clonotype was observed at least ten times. The V and J genes are TRBV29-1 and TRBJ2-5; D is possibly TRBD1 or TRBD2 (5 bases each). Germline V gives CDR1 SQVTM, CDR2 ANQGSEA. V was cut by 5 bases and J by 2 bases, with 18 bases left in between. The CDR3 is 15 amino acids. For the CDR3, the DNA is TGCAGCGTTTTTAAGGGGAGCGCTCCGCAAGAGACCCAGTACTTC. Its translation is CSVFKGSAPQETQYF.

Ten or more counts support this clonotype. The chain employs TRBV20-1 and TRBJ2-3; 7 nucleotides match TRBD2. The J segment lost 1 base and the V segment lost 3 bases, leaving 7 bases of the junction unmatched. The CDR3 runs to 15 residues. CDR1 is DFQATT and CDR2 is SNEGSKA in the germline V gene (reference sequence). The CDR3 coding sequence is TGCAGTGCTAGGAGGGAGGGTAGTGGCACAGATACGCAGTATTTT. It encodes CSARREGSGTDTQYF.

This chain links TRBV24-1 with TRBJ2-5; 7 bases line up with TRBD1. From germline, CDR1 is KGHDR and CDR2 SFDVKD. The CDR3 is 15 amino acids. The ends lost 4 bases at V and 0 bases at J; junction bases unmatched: 4. CDR3 region: CATSDADRDQETQYF. For the CDR3, the DNA is TGTGCCACCAGTGACGCCGACAGGGACCAAGAGACCCAGTACTTC.

This clonotype was picked up a small number of times. V is TRBV20-1 and J is TRBJ2-7; no clear D. The CDR3 length is 10 residues. In germline, CDR1 is DFQATT, CDR2 SNEGSKA (reference sequence). V lost 2 bases and J 4 bases, leaving 3 bases between the germline ends. CDR3: CSARLYEQYF. CDR3 DNA: TGCAGTGCTAGATTATACGAGCAGTACTTC.

The DNA for the CDR3 is TGCAGTGCTAGATCGACAGACAATTATAGCAATCAGCCCCAGCATTTT. This sequence encodes CSARSTDNYSNQPQHF. The gene calls are TRBV20-1 and TRBJ1-5; D is perhaps TRBD1 (5 bases). Trimming took 2 bases from V and 0 from J, leaving 14 bases between them. Germline assignment: CDR1 DFQATT and CDR2 SNEGSKA (reference sequence). The CDR3 runs to 16 residues.

This clonotype was seen at least ten times. This chain connects TRBV18 to TRBJ1-2, with TRBD1 matching over 10 bases. The CDR3 is made up of 13 amino acids. Per germline, CDR1 KGHSH and CDR2 LQKENI. V shed 4 bases, J shed 9 bases, and the junction held 5 bases outside the gene matches. The DNA of the CDR3 is TGTGCCAGCTCACAACAGGGACAGGGGAGCTACACCTTC. Its protein product is CASSQQGQGSYTF.

This clonotype has at least ten counts. V gene TRBV29-1 combines with J gene TRBJ1-1, with a tentative D call TRBD1 (5 bases). CDR3 length: 11 amino acids. From germline, CDR1 is SQVTM and CDR2 ANQGSEA. With 4 bases removed from V and 8 bases from J, the gap between germline ends came to 11 bases. CDR3 sequence reads: CSVGRGQEAFF. The DNA of the CDR3 is TGCAGCGTTGGTAGGGGCCAGGAAGCTTTCTTT. Supplemented by reference TRBV29-1 and TRBJ1-1, the full variable domain reads SAVISQKPSRDICQRGTSLTIQCQVDSQVTMMFWYRQQPGQSLTLIATANQGSEATYESGFVIDKFPISRPNLTFSTLTVSNMSPEDSSIYLCSVGRGQEAFFGQGTRLTVV.

J is TRBJ1-4 and V is TRBV7-2, with 7 bases aligning to TRBD1. Unmatched junction bases numbered 6, after V lost 0 bases and J lost 8 bases. CDR1 is SGHTA, CDR2 FQGNSA, per germline. The CDR3 loop spans 15 amino acids. CDR3 DNA: TGTGCCAGCAGCTTAGCGCCAGGGGGGAAGGAAAAACTGTTTTTT. Translating gives CASSLAPGGKEKLFF.

V is TRBV5-5 and J is TRBJ2-1; 8 bases are a match to TRBD2. Germline V gene data show CDR1 as SGHKS and CDR2 as YYEKEE (reference sequence). V dropped 6 bases and J dropped 8; count of bases not matched to a gene: 16. This CDR3 has 16 residues. The CDR3 nucleotides are TGTGCCAGCACCACCCCTTTGAGCGGGAGATTCCATGAGCAGTTCTTC. Translated, it gives CASTTPLSGRFHEQFF. The full variable domain, rest sourced from reference TRBV5-5 and TRBJ2-1, is DAGVTQSPTHLIKTRGQQVTLRCSPISGHKSVSWYQQVLGQGPQFIFQYYEKEERGRGNFPDRFSARQFPNYSSELNVNALLLGDSALYLCASTTPLSGRFHEQFFGPGTRLTVL.

This chain connects TRBV6-5 to TRBJ2-1; TRBD1 might be the D (6 bases). V lost 0 bases to trimming and J lost 7 bases, with 19 bases between them. The CDR3 is 17 residues long. From germline, CDR1 is MNHEY and CDR2 SVGAGI. CDR3 DNA: TGTGCCAGCAGTTACTCATGGGGAGACAGGTCGATAAATGAGCAGTTCTTC. This sequence encodes CASSYSWGDRSINEQFF.